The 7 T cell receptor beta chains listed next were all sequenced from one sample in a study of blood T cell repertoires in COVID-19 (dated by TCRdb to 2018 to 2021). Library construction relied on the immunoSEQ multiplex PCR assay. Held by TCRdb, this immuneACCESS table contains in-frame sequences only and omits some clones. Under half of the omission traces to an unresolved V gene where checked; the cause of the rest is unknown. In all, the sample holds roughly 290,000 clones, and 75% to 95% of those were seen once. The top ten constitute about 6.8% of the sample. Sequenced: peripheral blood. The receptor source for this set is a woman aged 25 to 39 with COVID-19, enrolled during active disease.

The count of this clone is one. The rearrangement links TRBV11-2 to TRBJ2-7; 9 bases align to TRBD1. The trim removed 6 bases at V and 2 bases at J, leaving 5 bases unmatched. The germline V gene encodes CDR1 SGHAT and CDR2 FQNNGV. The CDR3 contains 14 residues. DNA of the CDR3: TGTGCCAGCAGTTCGGACAGGGGAGCCTACGAGCAGTACTTC. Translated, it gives CASSSDRGAYEQYF. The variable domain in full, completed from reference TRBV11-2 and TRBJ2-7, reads EAGVAQSPRYKIIEKRQSVAFWCNPISGHATLYWYQQILGQGPKLLIQFQNNGVVDDSQLPKDRFSAERLKGVDSTLKIQPAKLEDSAVYLCASSSDRGAYEQYFGPGTRLTVT.

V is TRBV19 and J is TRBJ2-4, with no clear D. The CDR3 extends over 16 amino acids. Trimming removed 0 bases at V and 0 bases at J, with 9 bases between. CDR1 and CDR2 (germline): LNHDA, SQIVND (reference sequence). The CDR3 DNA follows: TGTGCCAGTAGTATAGATGCTTCAGTAGCCAAAAACATTCAGTACTTC. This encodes CASSIDASVAKNIQYF.

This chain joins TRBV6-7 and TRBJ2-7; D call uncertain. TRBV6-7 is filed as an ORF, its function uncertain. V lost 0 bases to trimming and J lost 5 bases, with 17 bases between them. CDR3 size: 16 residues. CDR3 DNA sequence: TGTGCCAGCAGTTACTCGAGTGACACACAAGCCCACGAGCAGTACTTC. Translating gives CASSYSSDTQAHEQYF.

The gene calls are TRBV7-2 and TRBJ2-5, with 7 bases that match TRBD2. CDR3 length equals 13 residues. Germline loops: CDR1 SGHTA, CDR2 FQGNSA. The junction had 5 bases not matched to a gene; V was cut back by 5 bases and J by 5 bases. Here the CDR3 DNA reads TGTGCCAGCAGCCAGCGGGGAGGCGAGACCCAGTACTTC. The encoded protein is CASSQRGGETQYF. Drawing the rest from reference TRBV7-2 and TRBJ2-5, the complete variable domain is GAGVSQSPSNKVTEKGKDVELRCDPISGHTALYWYRQSLGQGLEFLIYFQGNSAPDKSGLPSDRFSAERTGGSVSTLTIQRTQQEDSAVYLCASSQRGGETQYFGPGTRLLVL.

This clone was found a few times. The CDR3 bases are TGTGCCAGTACGGACAGGAACACTGAAGCTTTCTTT. Its protein is CASTDRNTEAFF. The chain combines TRBV19 with TRBJ1-1, with a weak D call TRBD1 (6 bases). CDR3 length equals 12 residues. V was pared by 7 bases and J by 1 base, with 7 bases between. Germline-derived CDR1 and CDR2 are LNHDA and SQIVND (reference sequence).

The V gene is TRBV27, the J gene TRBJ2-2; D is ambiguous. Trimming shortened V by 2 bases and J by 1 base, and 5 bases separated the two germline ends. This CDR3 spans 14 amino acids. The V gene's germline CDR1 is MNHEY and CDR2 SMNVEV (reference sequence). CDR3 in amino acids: CASSLRENTGELFF. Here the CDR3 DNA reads TGTGCCAGCAGTTTACGCGAGAACACCGGGGAGCTGTTTTTT.

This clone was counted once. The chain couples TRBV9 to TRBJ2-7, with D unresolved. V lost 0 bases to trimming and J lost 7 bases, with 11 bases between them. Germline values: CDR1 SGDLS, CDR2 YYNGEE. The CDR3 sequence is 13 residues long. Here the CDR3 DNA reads TGTGCCAGCAGCGTAGCTAGGAGTGGGGAGCAGTACTTC. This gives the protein CASSVARSGEQYF.